This is a list of T cell receptor beta chains from one sample in a study of blood T cell repertoires in COVID-19. The method was immunoSEQ multiplex PCR; TCRdb's version includes in-frame clones alone and lacks a portion of them. The repertoire includes about 290,000 clones, just under 85% of them detected once, and approximately 3.8% sits in the top ten. Sequencing input: peripheral blood. These TCRs come from a woman aged 45-60 years with active or convalescent COVID-19. Both conserved end residues are part of each CDR3. Each record gives: clone size, J gene, D gene, V gene, CDR3 protein, CDR3 DNA. D genes are given only for firm matches. The size of a clone is reported for some rows only, either as once, few or many, or as a class for expanded clones.

few	TRBJ2-1	-	TRBV24-1	CATSDFGATGGLTYNEQFF	TGTGCCACCAGTGATTTCGGGGCGACTGGGGGCCTGACCTACAATGAGCAGTTCTTC
-	TRBJ2-7	TRBD1	TRBV10-3	CAISEGQGSYEQYF	TGTGCCATCAGTGAGGGACAGGGCTCCTACGAGCAGTACTTC
-	TRBJ1-1	-	TRBV7-9	CASSLWRVENTEAFF	TGTGCCAGCAGCTTATGGAGGGTCGAGAACACTGAAGCTTTCTTT
-	TRBJ2-5	TRBD2	TRBV7-9	CASSFTIAGTPQETQYF	TGTGCCAGCAGCTTTACGATAGCGGGAACCCCTCAAGAGACCCAGTACTTC
-	TRBJ2-3	-	TRBV7-9	CASSSSGLAPSTDTQYF	TGTGCCAGCAGCTCCTCTGGGCTAGCCCCTAGCACAGATACGCAGTATTTT
-	TRBJ1-1	-	TRBV5-1	CASSLQGIGNTEAFF	TGCGCCAGCAGCTTGCAGGGTATTGGAAACACTGAAGCTTTCTTT
-	TRBJ1-1	-	TRBV19	CASSTGYGTEAFF	TGTGCCAGTAGTACGGGGTATGGCACTGAAGCTTTCTTT
-	TRBJ2-3	TRBD2	TRBV7-2	CASSAWTSGRADTQYF	TGTGCCAGCAGCGCCTGGACTAGCGGGAGAGCAGATACGCAGTATTTT
few	TRBJ2-3	-	TRBV19	CASSTLDSGYTQYF	TGTGCCAGTAGTACTCTGGATTCAGGCTATACGCAGTATTTT
-	TRBJ2-7	TRBD1	TRBV2	CASSVDRRGRGEQYF	TGTGCCAGCAGCGTGGACCGCAGGGGGCGCGGCGAGCAGTACTTC
-	TRBJ1-2	-	TRBV19	CASSISGYGYTF	TGTGCCAGTAGTATTTCGGGATATGGCTACACCTTC
-	TRBJ1-1	-	TRBV13	CASSSGSNTEAFF	TGTGCCAGCAGCTCGGGGTCGAACACTGAAGCTTTCTTT
-	TRBJ2-2	TRBD1	TRBV28	CASKTGGTGELFF	TGTGCCAGCAAGACAGGGGGCACCGGGGAGCTGTTTTTT
-	TRBJ2-2	-	TRBV7-8	CASSLVETGELFF	TGTGCCAGCAGCTTAGTGGAGACCGGGGAGCTGTTTTTT
-	TRBJ1-2	-	TRBV19	CASSITGRYGYTF	TGTGCCAGTAGTATAACAGGACGATATGGCTACACCTTC
few	TRBJ2-3	TRBD2	TRBV7-9	CASSSYTGLAGGTDTQYF	TGTGCCAGCAGCTCCTACACGGGACTAGCGGGGGGCACAGATACGCAGTATTTT
once	TRBJ1-1	TRBD1	TRBV18	CASSPLSDRGAEAFF	TGTGCCAGCTCACCACTGTCTGACAGGGGCGCTGAAGCTTTCTTT
-	TRBJ2-1	-	TRBV2	CASSETRINEQFF	TGTGCCAGCAGTGAGACTAGAATCAATGAGCAGTTCTTC
-	TRBJ2-3	TRBD2	TRBV11-2	CASSRRTSGLGDTQYF	TGTGCCAGCAGCAGACGGACTAGCGGACTAGGGGATACGCAGTATTTT
-	TRBJ1-1	-	TRBV3-1/TRBV3-2	CASSPQGLNTEAFF	TGTGCCAGCAGCCCGCAGGGCTTGAACACTGAAGCTTTCTTT
-	TRBJ2-7	-	TRBV6-5	CASSYSRQGRSEQYF	TGTGCCAGCAGTTACTCGAGGCAGGGAAGGTCCGAGCAGTACTTC
-	TRBJ2-7	TRBD2	TRBV4-2	CASSQRSREGYEQYF	TGTGCCAGCAGCCAAAGATCGCGGGAGGGCTACGAGCAGTACTTC
-	TRBJ1-1	-	TRBV12-5	CASGLSRPGNTEAFF	TGTGCTAGTGGTTTGTCCCGCCCGGGAAACACTGAAGCTTTCTTT
-	TRBJ1-6	TRBD1	TRBV30	CAWIRVQGDSPLHF	TGTGCCTGGATCCGAGTTCAGGGGGATTCACCCCTCCACTTT
-	TRBJ2-3	-	TRBV9	CASNTGAAGQGTDTQYF	TGTGCCAGCAACACTGGAGCGGCGGGGCAAGGCACAGATACGCAGTATTTT
-	TRBJ2-5	TRBD2	TRBV25-1	CASTSGTPQETQYF	TGTGCCAGCACTAGCGGGACGCCCCAGGAGACCCAGTACTTC
-	TRBJ1-1	-	TRBV6-5	CASTYTVNTEAFF	TGTGCCAGCACCTATACAGTGAACACTGAAGCTTTCTTT
-	TRBJ2-1	-	TRBV19	CASSTFERTSYNEQFF	TGTGCCAGTAGTACCTTCGAGCGGACCTCCTACAATGAGCAGTTCTTC
-	TRBJ1-2	-	TRBV5-4	CASSPLAGNYGYTF	TGTGCCAGCAGCCCATTAGCCGGCAACTATGGCTACACCTTC
-	TRBJ2-1	TRBD1	TRBV6-4	CASSDFPTGAVGYNEQFF	TGTGCCAGCAGTGACTTCCCTACAGGGGCTGTTGGCTACAATGAGCAGTTCTTC
-	TRBJ1-2	TRBD1	TRBV6-2/TRBV6-3	CASSYPTGVRIASYGYTF	TGTGCCAGCAGTTACCCGACAGGGGTAAGGATTGCGAGCTATGGCTACACCTTC
-	TRBJ2-3	TRBD2	TRBV6-4	CASSRAGGPQDTQYF	TGTGCCAGCAGTCGTGCGGGAGGGCCTCAGGATACGCAGTATTTT
-	TRBJ2-2	TRBD1	TRBV25-1	CASSDQGQGYTGELFF	TGTGCCAGCAGTGACCAGGGACAGGGGTACACCGGGGAGCTGTTTTTT
-	TRBJ2-5	TRBD2	TRBV9	CASSISGTTETQYF	TGTGCCAGCAGCATTTCCGGGACTACAGAGACCCAGTACTTC